A single sample gave rise to the 13 T cell receptor beta chains below, sequenced in a study of blood T cell repertoires in COVID-19. Assay: immunoSEQ multiplex PCR; the TCRdb copy retains only in-frame clones and omits some. The sample shows about 210,000 clones, 65% to 85% of them seen only once. Material: peripheral blood. All receptors derive from a human donor in a cohort sampled during active COVID-19.

This chain connects TRBV28 to TRBJ2-7, with D tentatively TRBD1 (6 bases). The CDR3 consists of 15 residues. Germline assignment: CDR1 MDHEN and CDR2 SYDVKM. V gave up 6 bases and J gave up 3 bases, with 18 bases separating them. CDR3 sequence reads: CASSLAGDIDYEQYF. As DNA, the CDR3 is TGTGCCAGCAGCCTCGCCGGGGACATAGACTACGAGCAGTACTTC.

This clone was detected a few times. The same CDR3 also results from other DNA sequences found in this sample. This chain connects TRBV7-2 to TRBJ2-3; the match to TRBD2 covers 9 bases. Germline CDR1 is SGHTA and CDR2 is FQGNSA. CDR3 size: 15 residues. The ends lost 1 base at V and 6 bases at J; junction bases unmatched: 5. DNA of the CDR3: TGTGCCAGCAGCTTAGTAGCGGGAGAAGGGGATACGCAGTATTTT. Protein sequence: CASSLVAGEGDTQYF.

This clone was found once. J is TRBJ2-1 and V is TRBV6-5; 9 nucleotides line up with TRBD2. The germline CDR1 and CDR2 sequences are MNHEY and SVGAGI. V lost 6 bases, J lost 2 bases, and 2 bases stayed unmatched. The CDR3 totals 14 residues. As DNA, the CDR3 is TGTGCCAGCAGAGCTAGCGGGGCCTACAATGAGCAGTTCTTC. Protein: CASRASGAYNEQFF.

The rearrangement uses TRBV3-1 (or the pseudogene TRBV3-2) and TRBJ1-5; a possible D gene is TRBD1 (5 bases). Germline V lookup: CDR1 LGHDT, CDR2 YNNKEL (reference sequence). Trimming took 4 bases from V and 15 from J, leaving 19 bases between them. The CDR3 contains 13 residues. The CDR3 is CASSPMGQGILHF. The CDR3 region has the DNA TGTGCCAGCAGCCCGATGGGCCAGGGTATACTGCATTTT.

J is TRBJ2-5 and V is TRBV28, with 7 bases that match TRBD1. CDR1 is MDHEN, CDR2 SYDVKM, per germline. This CDR3 has 14 amino acids. V lost 2 bases to trimming and J lost 4 bases; unmatched junction nucleotides: 4. This CDR3 reads CASSLPTGAETQYF. The CDR3 DNA follows: TGTGCCAGCAGTTTACCCACAGGGGCAGAGACCCAGTACTTC. Full variable domain (remainder filled in from reference TRBV28 and TRBJ2-5): DVKVTQSSRYLVKRTGEKVFLECVQDMDHENMFWYRQDPGLGLRLIYFSYDVKMKEKGDIPEGYSVSREKKERFSLILESASTNQTSMYLCASSLPTGAETQYFGPGTRLLVL.

The count of this clone is one. The CDR3 region is CASSPTVTGELFF. The CDR3 DNA reads TGCGCCAGCAGCCCTACGGTCACCGGGGAGCTGTTTTTT. The chain joins TRBV5-1 to TRBJ2-2; D uncertain. Trimming removed 4 bases at V and 4 bases at J, with 8 bases between. The germline V gene encodes CDR1 SGHRS and CDR2 YFSETQ. The CDR3 loop spans 13 amino acids.

V gene TRBV11-2 combines with J gene TRBJ2-7, with TRBD2 identical over 11 bases. Trimming removed 6 bases from V and 9 bases from J; junction bases left unmatched: 10. The germline CDR1 and CDR2 sequences are SGHAT and FQNNGV. The CDR3 extends over 14 amino acids. CDR3 nucleotides: TGTGCCAGCAGTACCGGGACTAGCGGCTTCGGGCAGTACTTC. Translation: CASSTGTSGFGQYF.

The sample holds a few counts of this clone. The chain has TRBV2 and TRBJ2-1; TRBD2 matches 12 bases. The CDR3 has 17 amino acids. The germline V gene has CDR1 SNHLY and CDR2 FYNNEI. V lost 8 bases to trimming and J lost 8 bases; unmatched junction nucleotides: 16. The DNA of the CDR3 is TGTGCCAGCGCCTCTCCGCCGGGACTAGCGGGTTCATATGAGCAGTTCTTC. It is translated as CASASPPGLAGSYEQFF.

The V and J genes are TRBV12-5 and TRBJ1-1, with a possible D match to TRBD1 (5 bases). CDR3 length equals 13 residues. Trimming stripped 5 bases from V and 1 base from J, with 8 bases between. CDR1 LGHNT and CDR2 FRNRAP come from the germline V gene. As DNA, the CDR3 is TGTGCTAGTGGTGATACAGGGAACACTGAAGCTTTCTTT. Translating gives CASGDTGNTEAFF. Filled out from reference TRBV12-5 and TRBJ1-1, the complete variable domain reads DARVTQTPRHKVTEMGQEVTMRCQPILGHNTVFWYRQTMMQGLELLAYFRNRAPLDDSGMPKDRFSAEMPDATLATLKIQPSEPRDSAVYFCASGDTGNTEAFFGQGTRLTVV.

The CDR3 reads CASSQDGAGREQFF. CDR3 coding DNA: TGTGCCAGCAGCCAAGATGGAGCGGGCCGTGAGCAGTTCTTC. This sequence joins TRBV3-1 (or the pseudogene TRBV3-2) and TRBJ2-1, with a tentative D call TRBD2 (6 bases). Germline CDR1 and CDR2: LGHDT and YNNKEL (reference sequence). V dropped 0 bases and J dropped 9 bases, with 12 bases sitting between them. The CDR3 totals 14 residues.

In its sample, this clone was seen a few times. The V and J genes are TRBV19 and TRBJ1-5, with D perhaps matching TRBD1 (5 bases). CDR3 length: 15 residues. V gave up 7 bases and J gave up 3 bases, with 16 bases separating them. Germline CDR1 is LNHDA and CDR2 is SQIVND (reference sequence). As DNA, the CDR3 is TGTGCCAGTACCCATGCGGGGCAGATCAATCAGCCCCAGCATTTT. Its translation: CASTHAGQINQPQHF.

J is TRBJ1-5 and V is TRBV28, with 8 bases matching TRBD1. V was clipped by 5 bases and J by 7 bases; unmatched bases: 10. The CDR3 has 15 amino acids. Germline loops: CDR1 MDHEN, CDR2 SYDVKM. This chain's CDR3 is CASSVEGTGLQPQHF. The CDR3 DNA reads as TGTGCCAGCAGTGTTGAAGGGACAGGATTACAGCCCCAGCATTTT.

CDR3 sequence (DNA): TGCGCCAGCAGCCCTTCGGACAGCTCATCCCACGAGCAGTACTTC. Translating gives CASSPSDSSSHEQYF. This chain joins TRBV4-1 and TRBJ2-7, with D maybe TRBD1 (6 bases). Trimming stripped 4 bases from V and 5 bases from J, with 18 bases between. Germline V lookup: CDR1 MGHRA, CDR2 YSYEKL. This CDR3 spans 15 amino acids.